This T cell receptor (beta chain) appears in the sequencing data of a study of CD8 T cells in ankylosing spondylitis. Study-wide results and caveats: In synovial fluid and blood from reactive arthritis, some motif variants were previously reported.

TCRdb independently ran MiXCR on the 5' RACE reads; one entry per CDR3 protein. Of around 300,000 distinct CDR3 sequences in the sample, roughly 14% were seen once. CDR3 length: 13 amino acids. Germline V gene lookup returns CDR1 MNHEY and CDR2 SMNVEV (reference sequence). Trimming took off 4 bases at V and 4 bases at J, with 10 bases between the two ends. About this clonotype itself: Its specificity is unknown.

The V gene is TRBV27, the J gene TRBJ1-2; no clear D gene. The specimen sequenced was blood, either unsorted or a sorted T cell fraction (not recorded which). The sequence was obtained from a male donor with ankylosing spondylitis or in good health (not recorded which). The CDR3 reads CASSSRGSYGYTF. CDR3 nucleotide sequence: TGTGCCAGCAGTTCGCGGGGAAGCTATGGCTACACCTTC.